This T cell receptor beta chain was found in a study of cytomegalovirus exposure and HLA in healthy donors. Overall study findings and caveats: Cytomegalovirus status was reportedly diagnosed by the classifier with high sensitivity and specificity. By HLA locus, TCR association rates varied in a later analysis, with DRB1 showing the most and HLA-C the fewest.

Amplification used 60 Vbeta primers and 13 Jbeta primers. Measured with immunoSEQ multiplex PCR; TCRdb has only the in-frame clones, and not every one. The profile covers 90,000 to 150,000 clones, with 74% appearing a single time and 11% taken by the ten largest. The donors gave bone marrow, and they were healthy. For this clone: Its antigen is currently unknown.

In germline, CDR1 is MDHEN, CDR2 SYDVKM. The length of the CDR3 is 16 residues. V shed 7 bases and J 1 base; nucleotides not matched to a gene: 8. The sample consisted of PBMCs. The TCR originated in a woman aged 50 to 60 in good health and CMV-seropositive. V gene TRBV28 combines with J gene TRBJ2-3; 10 positions agree with TRBD2. CDR3 sequence reads: CASIESGRAGTDTQYF. In nucleotides, the CDR3 is TGTGCCAGCATTGAGAGCGGGAGGGCCGGCACAGATACGCAGTATTTT.